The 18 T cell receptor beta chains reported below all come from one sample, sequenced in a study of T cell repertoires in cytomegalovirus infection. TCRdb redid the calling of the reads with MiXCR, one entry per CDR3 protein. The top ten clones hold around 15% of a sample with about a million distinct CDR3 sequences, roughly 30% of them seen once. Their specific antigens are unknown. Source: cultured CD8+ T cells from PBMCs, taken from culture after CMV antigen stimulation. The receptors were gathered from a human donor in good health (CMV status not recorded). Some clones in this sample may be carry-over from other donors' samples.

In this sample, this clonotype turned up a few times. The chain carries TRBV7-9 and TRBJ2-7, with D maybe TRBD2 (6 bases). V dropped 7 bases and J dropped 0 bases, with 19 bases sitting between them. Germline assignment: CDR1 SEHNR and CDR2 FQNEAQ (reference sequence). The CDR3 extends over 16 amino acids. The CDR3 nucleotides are TGTGCCAGCACCGGGGGTGGTGCCGTTGCCTCCTACGAGCAGTACTTC. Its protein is CASTGGGAVASYEQYF.

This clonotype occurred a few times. The CDR3 nucleotides read TGTGCCAGCAGTTACTCGATGGGAATTGAAGCTTTCTTT. It is translated as CASSYSMGIEAFF. The V gene is TRBV6-5, the J gene TRBJ1-1, with D hard to call. The V and J ends lost 0 bases and 7 bases respectively, with 9 bases between them. Germline CDR1 reads MNHEY; CDR2 reads SVGAGI. This CDR3 region has 13 residues.

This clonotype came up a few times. This CDR3 is CATTTSPIETQYF. Written as DNA, the CDR3 is TGTGCCACCACTACTAGCCCAATAGAGACCCAGTACTTC. This rearrangement joins TRBV12-3 or TRBV12-4 to TRBJ2-5; the D gene is possibly TRBD2 (6 bases). CDR3 length: 13 amino acids. The V end lost 10 bases, the J end lost 4 bases, and 16 bases lay between the germline ends.

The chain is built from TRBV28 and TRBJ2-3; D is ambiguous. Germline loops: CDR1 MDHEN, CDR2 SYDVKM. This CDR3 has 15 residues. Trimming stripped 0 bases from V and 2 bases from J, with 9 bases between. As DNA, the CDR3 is TGTGCCAGCAGTTTATGGGGTAGGGACACAGATACGCAGTATTTT. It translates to CASSLWGRDTDTQYF.

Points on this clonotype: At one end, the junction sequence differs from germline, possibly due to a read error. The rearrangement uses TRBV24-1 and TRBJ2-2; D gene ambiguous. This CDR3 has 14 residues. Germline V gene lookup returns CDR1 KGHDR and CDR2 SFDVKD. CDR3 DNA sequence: TGTGCCACCAGTGATTTGTCCTCCGCCGGAGAGCTGTTTTTT. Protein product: CATSDLSSAGELFF.

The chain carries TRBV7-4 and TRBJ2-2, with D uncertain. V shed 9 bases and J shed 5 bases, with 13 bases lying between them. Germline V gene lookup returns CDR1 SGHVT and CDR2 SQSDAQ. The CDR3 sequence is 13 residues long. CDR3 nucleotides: TGTGCCAGTGTTCATAGCCTGACCGGGGAGCTGTTTTTT. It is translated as CASVHSLTGELFF.

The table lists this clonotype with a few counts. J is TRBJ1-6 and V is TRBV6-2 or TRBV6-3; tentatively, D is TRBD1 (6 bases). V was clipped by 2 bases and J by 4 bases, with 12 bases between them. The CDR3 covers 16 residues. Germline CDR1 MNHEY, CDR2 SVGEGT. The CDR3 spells CASSYRQGIYNSPLHF. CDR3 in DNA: TGTGCCAGCAGTTACCGGCAGGGGATTTATAATTCACCCCTCCACTTT.

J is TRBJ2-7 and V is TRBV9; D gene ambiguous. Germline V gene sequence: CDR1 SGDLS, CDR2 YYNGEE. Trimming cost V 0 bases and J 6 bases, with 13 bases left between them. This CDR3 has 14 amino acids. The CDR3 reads CASSVGGGYGEQYF. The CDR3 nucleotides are TGTGCCAGCAGCGTAGGGGGTGGGTATGGCGAGCAGTACTTC.

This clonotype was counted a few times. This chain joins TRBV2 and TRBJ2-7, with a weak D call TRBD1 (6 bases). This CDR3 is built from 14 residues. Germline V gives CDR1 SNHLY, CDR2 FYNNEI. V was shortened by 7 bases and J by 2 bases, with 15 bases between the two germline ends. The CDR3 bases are TGTGCCAGCACCGCCGGGACACTTCCCTACGAGCAGTACTTC. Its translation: CASTAGTLPYEQYF.

CDR3 region: CASSLGLDNQPQHF. The CDR3 coding sequence is TGTGCCAGCAGTTTGGGTCTGGACAATCAGCCCCAGCATTTT. The chain has TRBV27 and TRBJ1-5; no clear D. With 3 bases removed from V and 3 bases from J, the gap between germline ends came to 9 bases. Germline assignment: CDR1 MNHEY and CDR2 SMNVEV (reference sequence). CDR3 length equals 14 residues.

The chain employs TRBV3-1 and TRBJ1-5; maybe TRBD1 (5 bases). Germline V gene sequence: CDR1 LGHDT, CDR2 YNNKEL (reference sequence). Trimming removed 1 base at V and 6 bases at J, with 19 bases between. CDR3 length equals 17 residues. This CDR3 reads CASSQGDGSAVGQPQHF. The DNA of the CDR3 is TGTGCCAGCAGCCAAGGGGACGGTTCGGCGGTCGGTCAGCCCCAGCATTTT.

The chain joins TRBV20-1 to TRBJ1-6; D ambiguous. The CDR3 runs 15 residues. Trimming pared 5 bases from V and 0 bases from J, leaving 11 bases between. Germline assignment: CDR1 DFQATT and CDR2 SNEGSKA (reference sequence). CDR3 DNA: TGCAGTGCTCATGACACTCGCTCCTATAATTCACCCCTCCACTTT. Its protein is CSAHDTRSYNSPLHF.

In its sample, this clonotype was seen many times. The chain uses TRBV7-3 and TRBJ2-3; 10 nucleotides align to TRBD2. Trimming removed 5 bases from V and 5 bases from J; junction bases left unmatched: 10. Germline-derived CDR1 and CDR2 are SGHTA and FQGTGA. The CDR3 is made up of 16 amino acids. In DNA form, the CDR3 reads TGTGCCAGCAGCCCGCTAGCGGGGGCTTCTCGAGATACGCAGTATTTT. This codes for CASSPLAGASRDTQYF.

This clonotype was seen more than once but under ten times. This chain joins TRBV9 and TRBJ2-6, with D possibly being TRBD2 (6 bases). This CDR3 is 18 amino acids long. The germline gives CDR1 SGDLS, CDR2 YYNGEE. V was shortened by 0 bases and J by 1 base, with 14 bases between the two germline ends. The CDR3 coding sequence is TGTGCCAGCAGCGTAGGGAGGGATAAGATGTCTGGGGCCAACGTCCTGACTTTC. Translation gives CASSVGRDKMSGANVLTF.

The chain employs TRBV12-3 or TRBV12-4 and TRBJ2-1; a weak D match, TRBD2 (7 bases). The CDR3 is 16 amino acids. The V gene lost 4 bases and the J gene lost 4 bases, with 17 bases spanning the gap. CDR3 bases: TGTGCCAGCAGTTCATCGCAAGGGGGGGGATACAATGAGCAGTTCTTC. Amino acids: CASSSSQGGGYNEQFF.

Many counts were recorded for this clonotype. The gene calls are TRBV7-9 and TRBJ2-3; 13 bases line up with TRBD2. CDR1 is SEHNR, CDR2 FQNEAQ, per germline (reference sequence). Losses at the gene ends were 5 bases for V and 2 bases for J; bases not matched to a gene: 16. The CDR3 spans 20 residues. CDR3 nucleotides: TGTGCCAGCAGCCCTCGGACTAGCGGGGGCCCGCTGAACCCCACAGATACGCAGTATTTT. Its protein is CASSPRTSGGPLNPTDTQYF.

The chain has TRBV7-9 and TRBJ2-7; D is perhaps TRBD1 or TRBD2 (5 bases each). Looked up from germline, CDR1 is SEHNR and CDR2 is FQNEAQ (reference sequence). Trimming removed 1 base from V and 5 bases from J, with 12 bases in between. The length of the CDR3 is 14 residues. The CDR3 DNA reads TGTGCCAGCAGCTTAGAGGGGACGCGCGACGAGCAGTACGTC. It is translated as CASSLEGTRDEQYV.

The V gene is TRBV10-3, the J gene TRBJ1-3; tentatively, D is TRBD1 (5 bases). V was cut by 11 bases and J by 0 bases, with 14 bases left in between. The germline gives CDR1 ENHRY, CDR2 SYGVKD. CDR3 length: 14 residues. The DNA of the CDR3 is TGTGCCGTAGACGGGGGAGACTCTGGAAACACCATATATTTT. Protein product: CAVDGGDSGNTIYF.